This T cell receptor (beta chain) was identified in a study of blood T cell repertoires in COVID-19. Study context: T cells, B-cell-depleted T cells, or PBMCs provided the cDNA or gDNA that served as material.

Original handling: Estimates of nucleated cell counts were drawn from the amplification of reference gene primers. Clones were read by immunoSEQ multiplex PCR, and TCRdb kept only the in-frame ones, dropping some. Clonal size and the V and J genes are those of that table, whereas D and trimming came from the DNA. The profile shows 150,000 to 250,000 clones, 84% of them singletons. Germline lookup yields CDR1 MNHEY and CDR2 SVGAGI. The CDR3 loop spans 13 amino acids. V was cut by 6 bases and J by 6 bases, with 11 bases left in between. Participants were aged roughly 18 to 100 years from approximately 25 US areas.

This receptor was obtained from a man in his forties or fifties who had recovered from COVID-19. The rearrangement uses TRBV6-5 and TRBJ2-2, with D perhaps TRBD1 (6 bases). Sequenced: PBMCs or T cells enriched from blood (not recorded which). The CDR3: CASRNRVAGELFF. CDR3 sequence (DNA): TGTGCCAGCAGAAACAGGGTAGCCGGGGAGCTGTTTTTT.